A selection of T cell receptor beta chains follows, all from one sample in a study of T cell changes during pregnancy in multiple sclerosis. Only in-frame clones appear in the TCRdb table, and some are missing; sequencing was by immunoSEQ multiplex PCR. Of about 45,000 clones listed, more than 80% were seen once; the top ten hold around 0.7%. Source: CD4+ T cells from peripheral blood mononuclear cells, taken before pregnancy. All receptors derive from a female donor with multiple sclerosis, enrolled in a pregnancy study. Each CDR3 is given with its conserved first and last residue. A D gene is named only where the DNA matches it firmly. Not all rows give a size; the values are once, few, many and, for expanded clones, a class.

>TRBV28|NA|NA|TRBJ2-5
CASSLRDTPRETQYF
TGTGCCAGCAGTCTCCGGGACACCCCTAGGGAGACCCAGTACTTC
>TRBV11-2|NA|TRBD1|TRBJ1-3
CASSLTSGGSGNTIYF
TGTGCCAGCAGCCTGACCTCAGGGGGTTCTGGAAACACCATATATTTT
>TRBV6-1|NA|NA|TRBJ1-3
CASSDDRAGKPGNTIYF
TGTGCCAGCAGTGATGATCGGGCGGGGAAGCCTGGAAACACCATATATTTT
>TRBV18|NA|TRBD2|TRBJ2-7
CASSPGTSGNEQYF
TGTGCCAGCTCACCCGGGACTAGCGGGAACGAGCAGTACTTC
>TRBV27|NA|TRBD1|TRBJ2-6
CASSLSRGQTGANVLTF
TGTGCCAGCAGTCTATCAAGGGGACAGACTGGGGCCAACGTCCTGACTTTC
>TRBV12-5|NA|NA|TRBJ1-1
CASSLGVMNTEAFF
TGTGCTAGTTCCCTAGGGGTTATGAACACTGAAGCTTTCTTT
>TRBV21-1|NA|NA|TRBJ2-5
CATSLARSETQYF
TGTGCCACATCTCTGGCGCGGAGTGAGACCCAGTACTTC
>TRBV25-1|once|TRBD2|TRBJ2-5
CASKGAGRAQETQYF
TGTGCCAGCAAAGGGGCAGGGAGGGCCCAGGAGACCCAGTACTTC
>TRBV19|NA|NA|TRBJ2-2
CASSIGGRYTGELFF
TGTGCCAGTAGTATAGGAGGCAGATACACCGGGGAGCTGTTTTTT
>TRBV19|NA|TRBD1|TRBJ2-7
CASSTRTGGREQYF
TGTGCCAGTAGTACGAGGACAGGGGGGCGGGAGCAGTACTTC
>TRBV4-2|once|NA|TRBJ2-3
CASSQEWGGENTQYF
TGTGCCAGCAGCCAAGAATGGGGCGGCGAAAATACGCAGTATTTT
>TRBV6-5|NA|NA|TRBJ1-5
CASSFSAGPNQPQHF
TGTGCCAGCAGTTTTTCGGCGGGTCCCAATCAACCCCAGCATTTT
>TRBV11-2|NA|NA|TRBJ1-1
CASSLGRGTEAFF
TGTGCCAGCAGCTTGGGCAGGGGCACTGAAGCTTTCTTT
>TRBV6-5|NA|NA|TRBJ1-2
CASSYDGGANYGYTF
TGTGCCAGCAGTTACGATGGCGGAGCTAACTATGGCTACACCTTC
>TRBV14|once|TRBD1|TRBJ1-2
CASSQEGRTGQSYGYTF
TGTGCCAGCAGCCAAGAAGGGCGAACGGGACAGAGCTATGGCTACACCTTC
>TRBV13|NA|TRBD2|TRBJ2-1
CASSPMGGAYNEQFF
TGTGCCAGCAGCCCCATGGGGGGGGCCTACAATGAGCAGTTCTTC
>TRBV18|NA|NA|TRBJ2-1
CASSPSRGDEQFF
TGTGCCAGCTCACCATCCAGGGGCGATGAGCAGTTCTTC
>TRBV19|NA|NA|TRBJ2-7
CASSTRLSSYEQYF
TGTGCCAGTAGTACCCGACTAAGCTCCTACGAGCAGTACTTC
>TRBV16|NA|TRBD1|TRBJ1-1
CASSQLGQGARFTEAFF
TGTGCCAGCAGCCAATTAGGACAGGGGGCTAGATTCACTGAAGCTTTCTTT
>TRBV29-1|NA|TRBD1|TRBJ1-1
CSVNRGMNTEAFF
TGCAGCGTAAACAGGGGGATGAACACTGAAGCTTTCTTT
>TRBV6-5|NA|NA|TRBJ1-5
CASSTRGGQPQHF
TGTGCCAGCAGTACGAGGGGGGGTCAGCCCCAGCATTTT
>TRBV7-2|NA|TRBD2|TRBJ2-5
CASSSGLAEETQYF
TGTGCCAGCAGTTCCGGACTAGCTGAAGAGACCCAGTACTTC
>TRBV19|NA|NA|TRBJ1-2
CASRTTRTGNYGYTF
TGTGCCAGTAGGACTACCCGGACGGGGAACTATGGCTACACCTTC
>TRBV7-8|NA|TRBD1|TRBJ1-4
CASSLAGHQGAANEKLFF
TGTGCCAGCAGCTTAGCGGGGCATCAGGGGGCTGCTAATGAAAAACTGTTTTTT
>TRBV21-1|NA|NA|TRBJ2-5
CASSKDRGQETQYF
TGTGCCAGCAGCAAGGACAGGGGGCAAGAGACCCAGTACTTC
>TRBV7-2|NA|NA|TRBJ1-1
CASSLPQGGGGTEAFF
TGTGCCAGCAGCTTACCCCAGGGAGGAGGAGGAACTGAAGCTTTCTTT
>TRBV2|NA|TRBD2|TRBJ2-1
CASTRTSTIGEQFF
TGTGCCAGCACCCGGACTAGCACCATCGGTGAGCAGTTCTTC
>TRBV5-4|once|NA|TRBJ1-1
CASSPRRDPNTEAFF
TGTGCCAGCAGCCCCCGGAGGGACCCTAACACTGAAGCTTTCTTT
>TRBV5-4|NA|TRBD1|TRBJ2-1
CASTETGRNEQFF
TGTGCCAGCACCGAGACAGGGCGCAATGAGCAGTTCTTC
>TRBV7-9|NA|NA|TRBJ1-2
CASSPSGPYGYTF
TGTGCCAGCAGCCCGAGCGGTCCCTATGGCTACACCTTC
>TRBV2|NA|TRBD2|TRBJ2-1
CASRDPSGGNEQFF
TGTGCCAGCCGGGACCCCTCGGGGGGGAATGAGCAGTTCTTC
>TRBV14|NA|NA|TRBJ2-3
CASSQANVLVRPDTQYF
TGTGCCAGCAGCCAAGCGAATGTCCTAGTTCGCCCAGATACGCAGTATTTT
>TRBV10-3|NA|TRBD2|TRBJ2-7
CAIRGLAGRTYEQYF
TGTGCCATCAGGGGACTAGCGGGGCGGACCTACGAGCAGTACTTC
>TRBV5-8|NA|TRBD1|TRBJ1-4
CASSAQGAREKLFF
TGTGCCAGCAGCGCCCAGGGGGCCAGGGAAAAACTGTTTTTT
>TRBV7-6|NA|TRBD1|TRBJ2-2
CASTRDSGSRWNTGELFF
TGTGCCAGCACCCGGGACAGTGGAAGTCGGTGGAACACCGGGGAGCTGTTTTTT
>TRBV27|NA|TRBD1|TRBJ2-7
CASSLNPGTGGNEQYF
TGTGCCAGCAGTTTAAACCCCGGGACAGGGGGCAACGAGCAGTACTTC
>TRBV29-1|NA|TRBD1|TRBJ1-4
CSVEGDRGNEKLFF
TGCAGCGTTGAAGGCGACAGGGGGAATGAAAAACTGTTTTTT
>TRBV5-8|NA|NA|TRBJ2-3
CASSFGGRWDTQYF
TGTGCCAGCAGCTTTGGCGGTCGGTGGGATACGCAGTATTTT
>TRBV7-6|NA|NA|TRBJ2-5
CASSLSGGKETQYF
TGTGCCAGCAGCTTATCCGGCGGGAAAGAGACCCAGTACTTC
>TRBV11-3|NA|TRBD2|TRBJ2-1
CASSLAYPPREATYNEQFF
TGTGCCAGCAGCTTAGCGTATCCCCCGCGGGAGGCAACCTACAATGAGCAGTTCTTC
>TRBV25-1|NA|NA|TRBJ1-2
CASSHNYGYTF
TGTGCCAGCAGCCATAACTATGGCTACACCTTC
>TRBV5-4|NA|TRBD2|TRBJ2-5
CASSPRTSGGQETQYF
TGTGCCAGCAGCCCCCGGACTAGCGGGGGACAAGAGACCCAGTACTTC
>TRBV25-1|NA|TRBD1|TRBJ2-5
CASSDQGASVETQYF
TGTGCCAGCAGTGACCAGGGGGCATCCGTAGAGACCCAGTACTTC
>TRBV27|NA|TRBD1|TRBJ1-1
CASSAGRGQGGTEAFF
TGTGCCAGCAGTGCAGGGAGGGGACAGGGCGGGACTGAAGCTTTCTTT
>TRBV18|NA|TRBD1|TRBJ1-1
CASSLRQGLFTEAFF
TGTGCCAGCTCACTAAGACAGGGTCTATTCACTGAAGCTTTCTTT
>TRBV1|NA|NA|TRBJ2-7
CTSSPRTESYEQYF
TGCACCAGCAGCCCGCGGACTGAATCCTACGAGCAGTACTTC
>TRBV6-4|once|TRBD1|TRBJ2-2
CASSGTGNTGELFF
TGTGCCAGCAGTGGGACAGGAAACACCGGGGAGCTGTTTTTT
>TRBV6-1|NA|TRBD2|TRBJ2-2
CASSDLAGGASVTGELFF
TGTGCCAGCAGTGATCTAGCGGGGGGGGCCAGTGTCACCGGGGAGCTGTTTTTT
>TRBV27|NA|TRBD1|TRBJ1-2
CASSLTGVGYGYTF
TGTGCCAGCAGTCTAACAGGGGTAGGGTATGGCTACACCTTC
>TRBV5-1|NA|NA|TRBJ1-4
CASSLGRAVNEKLFF
TGCGCCAGCAGCTTGGGCAGGGCGGTTAATGAAAAACTGTTTTTT
>TRBV19|NA|NA|TRBJ2-3
CASSILQASTDTQYF
TGTGCCAGTAGTATCTTACAGGCGAGCACAGATACGCAGTATTTT
>TRBV10-3|few|NA|TRBJ1-5
CAISGGASNQPQHF
TGTGCCATCAGTGGGGGCGCGAGCAATCAGCCCCAGCATTTT
>TRBV7-2|NA|TRBD1|TRBJ2-6
CASSLDRASSGANVLTF
TGTGCCAGCAGCTTGGACAGGGCAAGCTCTGGGGCCAACGTCCTGACTTTC
>TRBV6-1|NA|NA|TRBJ2-3
CASSPLGLTDTQYF
TGTGCCAGCAGTCCCCTGGGCCTCACAGATACGCAGTATTTT
>TRBV16|NA|TRBD1|TRBJ1-2
CASSPPGTVYGYTF
TGTGCCAGCAGCCCTCCGGGGACAGTCTATGGCTACACCTTC
>TRBV18|once|TRBD1|TRBJ2-1
CASSPQTGGNEQFF
TGTGCCAGCTCACCACAGACAGGGGGCAATGAGCAGTTCTTC